These T cell receptor beta chains were read from a single sample in a study of CD8+CD57+ T cells in acquired aplastic anemia. TCRdb re-derived calls from the reads in MiXCR, one entry per CDR3 protein. The top ten hold 8% to 9.5% of the sample, which has over 100,000 distinct CDR3 sequences, 40% to 45% seen once. The sequenced sample was sorted CD4+, CD8+, or CD8+CD57+ T cells (not recorded which) from PBMCs. The source is a human donor in good health, serving as a control. CDR3s include the opening cysteine and the closing phenylalanine or tryptophan. The order of the fields is D gene, V gene, clone size, J gene, CDR3 protein, CDR3 DNA. D genes are given only for firm matches. The size of a clone is reported for some rows only, either as once, few or many, or as a class for expanded clones.

-	TRBV4-1	many	TRBJ2-2	CASSPHIERELFF	TGCGCCAGCAGCCCGCATATTGAGAGGGAGCTGTTTTTT
-	TRBV3-1	many	TRBJ1-1	CASSQGNTEAFF	TGTGCCAGCAGCCAGGGGAACACTGAAGCTTTCTTT
-	TRBV15	many	TRBJ2-7	CATSVSGVWGEQYF	TGTGCCACCAGCGTTTCCGGGGTCTGGGGCGAGCAGTACTTC
TRBD1	TRBV29-1	-	TRBJ2-5	CSVRRGTVQETQYF	TGCAGCGTCCGAAGGGGGACAGTCCAAGAGACCCAGTACTTC
-	TRBV3-1	few	TRBJ1-2	CASSQAGIPAYGYTF	TGTGCCAGCAGCCAAGCAGGGATCCCTGCCTATGGCTACACCTTC
-	TRBV25-1	-	TRBJ2-3	CASSDRRGGADTQYF	TGTGCCAGCAGTGATCGAAGGGGGGGAGCAGATACGCAGTATTTT
-	TRBV24-1	-	TRBJ2-5	CATSLAGQETQYF	TGTGCCACCAGTCTCGCAGGGCAAGAGACCCAGTACTTC
-	TRBV9	-	TRBJ2-7	CASSNLGDEQYF	TGTGCCAGCAGCAACTTAGGGGACGAGCAGTACTTC
-	TRBV18	-	TRBJ2-6	CASSGAVPFSSGANVLTF	TGTGCCAGCTCAGGGGCCGTCCCATTCAGCTCTGGGGCCAACGTCCTGACTTTC
-	TRBV11-2	-	TRBJ1-3	CASSLGVGENTIYF	TGTGCCAGCAGCTTGGGTGTGGGCGAAAACACCATATATTTT
TRBD1	TRBV30	few	TRBJ1-6	CAWSVLRGGYYNSPLHF	TGTGCCTGGAGTGTACTAAGAGGGGGCTACTATAATTCACCCCTCCACTTT
-	TRBV7-2	once	TRBJ1-5	CASSLGPGMNQPQHF	TGTGCCAGCAGTTTGGGCCCAGGGATGAATCAGCCCCAGCATTTT
-	TRBV24-1	many	TRBJ1-1	CATSDLAGRQNTEAFF	TGTGCCACCAGTGACCTGGCCGGTAGACAGAACACTGAAGCTTTCTTT
-	TRBV5-1	many	TRBJ1-2	CASSLSPAGTYGYTF	TGCGCCAGCAGCTTGTCCCCAGCAGGTACCTATGGCTACACCTTC
TRBD2	TRBV7-4	many	TRBJ2-5	CASSLVAGGKETQYF	TGTGCCAGCAGCTTAGTAGCGGGGGGAAAAGAGACCCAGTACTTC
-	TRBV11-2	-	TRBJ2-5	CASSHPPGEETQYF	TGTGCCAGCAGCCATCCCCCGGGCGAAGAGACCCAGTACTTC
-	TRBV5-2	-	TRBJ1-2	CAINALGGVGGYTF	TGTGCCATCAACGCCTTAGGAGGCGTGGGTGGCTACACCTTC
-	TRBV18	-	TRBJ1-4	CASSNYGATNEKLFF	TGTGCCAGCTCAAACTATGGTGCAACTAATGAAAAACTGTTTTTT
TRBD2	TRBV20-1	many	TRBJ2-1	CSAKLAGGINEQFF	TGCAGTGCTAAACTAGCGGGGGGGATTAATGAGCAGTTCTTC
-	TRBV19	many	TRBJ2-7	CASSIDLTYEQYF	TGTGCCAGTAGTATAGATTTGACCTACGAGCAGTACTTC
-	TRBV20-1	many	TRBJ1-1	CSAGNTEAFF	TGCAGTGCAGGGAACACTGAAGCTTTCTTT
-	TRBV4-1	once	TRBJ1-2	CASSQGDRPNYGYTF	TGCGCCAGCAGCCAGGGAGACAGGCCTAACTATGGCTACACCTTC
TRBD1	TRBV6-1	many	TRBJ2-7	CASSEVWERPGGAYF	TGTGCCAGCAGTGAAGTTTGGGAACGCCCAGGGGGTGCGTACTTC
-	TRBV29-1	-	TRBJ2-3	CSVDRGRTDTQYF	TGCAGCGTTGACAGGGGCCGGACAGATACGCAGTATTTT
-	TRBV29-1	-	TRBJ1-1	CSVVFISLNTEAFF	TGCAGCGTTGTGTTTATATCTTTGAACACTGAAGCTTTCTTT
-	TRBV7-2	-	TRBJ2-1	CASSLARVDEQFF	TGTGCCAGCAGCTTAGCCAGGGTGGATGAGCAGTTCTTC
-	TRBV2	many	TRBJ1-1	CASSPRGGSQGAFF	TGTGCCAGCAGTCCTAGGGGGGGCTCCCAAGGAGCTTTCTTT
-	TRBV9	many	TRBJ1-3	CASSVGPSGNTIYF	TGTGCCAGCAGCGTAGGTCCGAGTGGAAACACCATATATTTT
-	TRBV6-1	few	TRBJ2-2	CASTYGRGTGELFF	TGTGCCAGCACCTACGGTAGGGGAACCGGGGAGCTGTTTTTT
TRBD1	TRBV6-1	-	TRBJ1-1	CASSGGGQGWNTEAFF	TGTGCCAGCAGTGGGGGGGGACAGGGGTGGAACACTGAAGCTTTCTTT
TRBD1	TRBV6-1	many	TRBJ1-2	CASSVGTGVYGYTF	TGTGCCAGCAGTGTGGGGACAGGAGTATATGGCTACACCTTC
-	TRBV25-1	many	TRBJ1-6	CASKDQGSYNSPLHF	TGTGCCAGCAAAGACCAGGGCTCCTATAATTCACCCCTCCACTTT
-	TRBV24-1	few	TRBJ2-7	CATSPGGSYGQYF	TGTGCCACCAGCCCTGGGGGCTCCTACGGGCAATACTTC
TRBD1	TRBV5-1	-	TRBJ1-2	CASSIQGVEGYTF	TGCGCCAGCAGCATACAGGGGGTCGAGGGCTACACCTTC
TRBD2	TRBV2	many	TRBJ2-7	CASSDSGGPRYEQYF	TGTGCCAGCAGTGACAGCGGGGGGCCCCGCTACGAGCAGTACTTC
-	TRBV19	many	TRBJ1-5	CASSIRSRNQPQHF	TGTGCCAGTAGTATTAGGTCCCGCAATCAGCCCCAGCATTTT
-	TRBV24-1	-	TRBJ1-2	CATSDAREGYGYTF	TGTGCCACCAGTGACGCGAGAGAGGGGTATGGCTACACCTTC
-	TRBV6-5	many	TRBJ1-6	CASSYGVSPLHF	TGTGCCAGCAGTTACGGCGTTTCACCCCTCCACTTT
TRBD2	TRBV7-8	-	TRBJ2-3	CASTLAGAGDTQYF	TGTGCCAGCACCCTAGCGGGAGCGGGTGATACGCAGTATTTT
TRBD2	TRBV20-1	-	TRBJ2-7	CSARDTLAGDHEQYF	TGCAGTGCTAGAGATACCCTAGCGGGAGATCACGAGCAGTACTTC
-	TRBV29-1	-	TRBJ1-1	CSVERGSEAFF	TGCAGCGTTGAACGAGGATCTGAAGCTTTCTTT
TRBD1	TRBV29-1	once	TRBJ1-2	CSVRLAGGEYYGYTF	TGCAGCGTTCGATTGGCAGGGGGCGAGTACTATGGCTACACCTTC
-	TRBV10-3	-	TRBJ2-1	CAILGANLNEQFF	TGTGCCATCCTTGGGGCGAATCTCAATGAGCAGTTCTTC
TRBD1	TRBV2	few	TRBJ1-2	CASSGTGNYGYTF	TGTGCCAGCAGTGGGACAGGGAACTATGGCTACACCTTC
-	TRBV12-5	-	TRBJ2-1	CATGLEQINNEQFF	TGTGCTACTGGTTTAGAACAGATAAACAATGAGCAGTTCTTC
TRBD1	TRBV24-1	-	TRBJ2-1	CATEGQGPMIINEQFF	TGTGCCACCGAGGGACAGGGCCCCATGATTATCAATGAGCAGTTCTTC
-	TRBV3-1	many	TRBJ2-7	CASSVLLGPYEQYF	TGTGCCAGCAGCGTACTACTGGGCCCCTACGAGCAGTACTTC
-	TRBV7-9	few	TRBJ2-5	CASSFVRDQETQYF	TGTGCCAGCAGCTTCGTCCGGGACCAAGAGACCCAGTACTTC
TRBD2	TRBV12-5	few	TRBJ2-1	CASGLVPDGASGSYNEQFF	TGTGCTAGTGGTTTGGTACCCGATGGAGCTAGCGGATCCTACAATGAGCAGTTCTTC
-	TRBV11-2	-	TRBJ2-5	CASRSGHGEQYF	TGCGCCAGCAGATCGGGACACGGAGAGCAGTACTTC
-	TRBV24-1	-	TRBJ2-5	CASSLLGDTQPQYF	TGTGCCAGCAGTTTATTGGGGGATACTCAGCCCCAGTACTTC
TRBD1	TRBV5-4	-	TRBJ1-1	CASSFSGTVQYPDEAFF	TGTGCCAGCAGCTTCTCCGGGACAGTTCAATATCCTGATGAAGCTTTCTTT
TRBD2	TRBV5-1	-	TRBJ2-2	CASSLTRGDTGELFF	TGCGCCAGCAGCTTAACCCGGGGGGATACCGGGGAGCTGTTTTTT